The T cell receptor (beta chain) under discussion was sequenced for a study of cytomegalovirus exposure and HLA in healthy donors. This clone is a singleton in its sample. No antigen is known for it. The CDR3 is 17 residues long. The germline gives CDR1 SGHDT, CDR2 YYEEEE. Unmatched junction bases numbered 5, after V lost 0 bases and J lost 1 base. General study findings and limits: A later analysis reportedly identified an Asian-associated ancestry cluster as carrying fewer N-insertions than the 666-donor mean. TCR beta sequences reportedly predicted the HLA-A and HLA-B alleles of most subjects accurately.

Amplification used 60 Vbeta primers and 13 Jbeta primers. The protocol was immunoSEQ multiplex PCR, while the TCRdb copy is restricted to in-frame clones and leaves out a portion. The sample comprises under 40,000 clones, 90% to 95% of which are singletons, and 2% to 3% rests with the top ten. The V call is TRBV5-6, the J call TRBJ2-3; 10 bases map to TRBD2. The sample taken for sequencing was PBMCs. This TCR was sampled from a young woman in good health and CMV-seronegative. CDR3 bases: TGTGCCAGCAGCTTGGGAACCGGGACTAGCGGCACAGATACGCAGTATTTT. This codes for CASSLGTGTSGTDTQYF. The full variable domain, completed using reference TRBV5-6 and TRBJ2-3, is DAGVTQSPTHLIKTRGQQVTLRCSPKSGHDTVSWYQQALGQGPQFIFQYYEEEERQRGNFPDRFSGHQFPNYSSELNVNALLLGDSALYLCASSLGTGTSGTDTQYFGPGTRLTVL.